This T cell receptor (beta chain) was documented in a study of beta chain features in type 1 diabetes (dated by TCRdb to about 2018). As for the study more broadly: Patients and healthy donors did not differ in mean age, gender distribution, total cell number or subset yield. A total of 107,917,701 sorted cells were examined across all samples, and the number of cells per subset was strongly correlated with RNA yield. The study compared the TCRB repertoires of sorted circulating CD4+ T cell subsets in recently diagnosed type 1 diabetes patients with those in matched healthy donors. Regulatory and stem cell-like memory subsets were obtained from only 8 patients and roughly 8 healthy donors, while naive and central memory subsets were obtained from all 30 or so donors.

Summary of the overall study and its limitations: Naive, central memory and regulatory TCRB repertoires appeared to be more similar among patients than among healthy donors. Shorter templates might have been favored by PCR, but patient and control samples were amplified and corrected together, so both groups would have been affected equally by any skew. At VDJ recombination sites, patients with type 1 diabetes made fewer insertions and deleted more nucleotides, a pattern implying thymic rearrangement abnormalities. Because small numbers of individuals were included in the HLA sub-analyses, any influence of HLA type on TCRB rearrangement was left unresolved. Because cDNA was sequenced instead of genomic DNA, activated cells with high expression could be over-represented, although the groups did not differ in activation or CD3 levels. A moderate but significant shortening of TCRB CDR3 length was observed in type 1 diabetes patients in all four CD4+ subsets.

Each donor gave one peripheral blood draw, averaging approximately 0.12 L, which was collected into heparinised tubes. A BD FACSAria II was used to sort naive, central memory, regulatory and stem cell-like memory CD4+ T cells with a panel that included CD45RO, CCR7, CD25, CD127, CD95 and CD27. A purity above 98% was achieved for all sorted populations. PBMCs were isolated immediately by Lymphoprep density gradient centrifugation and stained directly without culture. So that batch effects would be minimized, each experiment stained and sorted samples in pairs, pairing one healthy donor with one patient. Comment on this clone: This clone's antigen is unknown. Base qualities are not provided; no much larger clone lies one nucleotide away.

The entire amount of isolated RNA was reverse transcribed using the High Capacity cDNA Reverse Transcription Kit, so the sequenced TCRB transcripts were expressed ones. Deep immunoSEQ sequencing was performed on naive, central memory and regulatory T cell samples, with an average of around 3.4 million total reads per sample. After sorted cells were lysed in RLT buffer, RNA was extracted with DNase-treated RNeasy Micro or Mini kits, with the choice depending on cell number. To prevent cross-contamination, every cell subset was processed on its own, while patient and healthy donor samples were processed together. TCRB sequences were amplified from cDNA with the immunoSEQ multiplex PCR, producing 87-bp fragments spanning the CDR3 region. Sequencing of the amplicons was done on the Illumina HiSeq platform. Under the source paper's analysis protocol: Synthetic template baselines were used to correct PCR bias computationally, reads within Hamming distance 2 were collapsed together, and singletons that could not be merged were discarded. Reads were aligned against IMGT so that V, D and J genes, CDR3 length and insertions or deletions at six rearrangement sites could be assigned. Clonotype counts were normalized to sorted cell number within each subset before computing true diversity and Gini coefficients with the tcR R package. The overlap coefficient, calculated on TCRB nucleotide sequences, was used to measure repertoire sharing. As a proxy for the pre-selection repertoire, out-of-frame TCRB sequences from naive cells were analyzed. TCRdb retrieved this table from immuneACCESS and kept in-frame rearrangements only. Not all clones are present; in checked studies, unresolved V genes account for under half, and no reason is known for the remainder. That table gives V, J and clone size, and the DNA gave D and trimming. This sample gives some 900,000 clones in total; around a sixth of them show up just once. The ten largest clones represent 0.023% of the sample.

Sample: naive CD4+ T cells from blood. In the paper's terms, the cell subset or site label means: true naive CD4+ T cells. This receptor was obtained from a woman aged 18-29 years in good health.

CDR3 sequence: CAGLRGLQILNEQFF. The DNA reads TGTGCCGGCCTTCGGGGACTTCAGATACTCAATGAGCAGTTCTTC. The chain joins TRBV11-1 to TRBJ2-1, with TRBD2 perhaps the D gene, on 6 matching bases. For CDR1 and CDR2, the germline V gene (reference sequence) lists SGHAT and FQDESV. Cut back by 11 bases and 6 bases, the V and J ends lie 23 bases apart. The CDR3 runs 15 residues from the cysteine to the phenylalanine. Of the read, only the CDR3 DNA is kept; its 45 bases are in frame from base 1.